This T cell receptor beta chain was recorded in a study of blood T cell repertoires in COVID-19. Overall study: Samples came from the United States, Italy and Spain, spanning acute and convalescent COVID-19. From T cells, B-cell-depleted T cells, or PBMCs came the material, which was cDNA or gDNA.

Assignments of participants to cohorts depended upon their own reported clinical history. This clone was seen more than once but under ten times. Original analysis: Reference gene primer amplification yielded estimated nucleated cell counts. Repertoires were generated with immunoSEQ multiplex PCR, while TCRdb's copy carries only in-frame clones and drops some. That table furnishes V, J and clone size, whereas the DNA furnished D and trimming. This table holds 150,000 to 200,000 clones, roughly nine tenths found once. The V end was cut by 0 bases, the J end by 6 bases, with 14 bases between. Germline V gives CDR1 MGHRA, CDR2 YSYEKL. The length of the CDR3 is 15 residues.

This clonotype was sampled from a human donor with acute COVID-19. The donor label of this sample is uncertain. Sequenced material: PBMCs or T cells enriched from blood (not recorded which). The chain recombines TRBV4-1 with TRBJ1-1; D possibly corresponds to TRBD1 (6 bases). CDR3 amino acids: CASSQDYRERAEAFF. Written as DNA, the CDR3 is TGCGCCAGCAGCCAAGATTACAGGGAGAGGGCTGAAGCTTTCTTT.